Shown below are 16 T cell receptor beta chains from a single sample sequenced in a study of cytomegalovirus exposure and HLA in healthy donors. Primers: 60 Vbeta forward and 13 Jbeta reverse. Here immunoSEQ multiplex PCR was the method, and the copy in TCRdb shows in-frame clones only, minus some. Of about 160,000 clones listed, around 76% are singletons. Sequenced input: PBMCs. The receptors stem from a middle-aged man in good health and CMV-seropositive.

The chain combines TRBV11-2 with TRBJ2-7, with D perhaps TRBD2 (5 bases). Germline loops: CDR1 SGHAT, CDR2 FQNNGV. The CDR3 is made up of 13 amino acids. V lost 3 bases and J lost 6, with 12 bases in between. The CDR3 region is CASSFSGSAEQYF. CDR3 bases: TGTGCCAGCAGCTTTTCGGGGTCGGCCGAGCAGTACTTC.

This clone was seen once. The chain recombines TRBV6-6 with TRBJ2-7; 7 positions agree with TRBD1. CDR1 and CDR2 (germline): MNHNY, SVGAGI (reference sequence). The ends lost 5 bases at V and 7 bases at J; junction bases unmatched: 14. The CDR3 totals 15 residues. CDR3 loop: CASSPRTGDLREQYF. CDR3 DNA sequence: TGTGCCAGCAGTCCGCGGACAGGAGACCTACGAGAGCAGTACTTC.

This clone was counted a single time. The J gene is TRBJ1-5, the V gene TRBV19; D might be TRBD1 (6 bases). Germline V CDR1 and CDR2: LNHDA, SQIVND (reference sequence). Trimming took off 4 bases at V and 4 bases at J, with 14 bases between the two ends. The CDR3 has 15 amino acids. CDR3 nucleotide sequence: TGTGCCAGTAGTACTACCTCAGGGGATAATCAGCCCCAGCATTTT. Translation: CASSTTSGDNQPQHF. Full variable domain (outside the CDR3, taken from reference TRBV19 and TRBJ1-5): DGGITQSPKYLFRKEGQNVTLSCEQNLNHDAMYWYRQDPGQGLRLIYYSQIVNDFQKGDIAEGYSVSREKKESFPLTVTSAQKNPTAFYLCASSTTSGDNQPQHFGDGTRLSIL.

The chain has TRBV4-2 and TRBJ1-5; TRBD1 is a possible D gene (5 bases). V lost 4 bases and J 1 base, leaving 8 bases between the germline ends. Per germline, CDR1 LGHNA and CDR2 YNFKEQ. The CDR3 is made up of 14 amino acids. CDR3 coding DNA: TGTGCCAGCAGCCCGACAGAGAGCAATCAGCCCCAGCATTTT. This gives the protein CASSPTESNQPQHF.

This sequence joins TRBV5-5 and TRBJ2-7, with TRBD1 identical over 8 bases. The CDR3 is 15 amino acids. In germline, CDR1 is SGHKS, CDR2 YYEKEE (reference sequence). The junction had 15 bases not matched to a gene; V was cut back by 6 bases and J by 7 bases. The chain's CDR3 is CASTWGNRGNGEQYF. The CDR3 DNA is TGTGCCAGCACCTGGGGAAACAGGGGGAATGGGGAGCAGTACTTC.

The chain couples TRBV10-3 to TRBJ2-3; 10 bases align to TRBD1. J lost 5 bases, V lost 3 bases, and 5 bases had no gene match. This CDR3 region has 15 residues. Germline values: CDR1 ENHRY, CDR2 SYGVKD. As DNA, the CDR3 is TGTGCCATCAGTGAAACGACAGGGGGCCAAGATACGCAGTATTTT. Amino acid sequence: CAISETTGGQDTQYF.

CDR3 sequence: CATSRATTGGHEQYF. In DNA, the CDR3 is TGTGCCACCAGCAGAGCGACTACAGGGGGCCACGAGCAGTACTTC. The chain employs TRBV15 and TRBJ2-7; the match to TRBD1 covers 9 bases. This CDR3 is 15 amino acids long. V shed 1 base, J shed 5 bases, and the junction held 6 bases outside the gene matches. Germline CDR1 and CDR2: LNHNV and YYDKDF (reference sequence).

This chain joins TRBV7-3 and TRBJ1-1; D remains ambiguous. Germline V CDR1 and CDR2: SGHTA, FQGTGA. This CDR3 is built from 13 residues. V shed 4 bases and J shed 1 base, with 7 bases lying between them. The CDR3 DNA reads TGTGCCAGCAGCTCGAGGGAGAACACTGAAGCTTTCTTT. Translated: CASSSRENTEAFF.

The CDR3 nucleotides are TGTGCCAGCAGCGCGGGACAGGGTCGACACAATGAGCAGTTCTTC. Translating it yields CASSAGQGRHNEQFF. J is TRBJ2-1 and V is TRBV9, with 9 bases aligning to TRBD1. CDR3 size: 15 residues. Unmatched junction bases numbered 6, after V lost 3 bases and J lost 5 bases. The germline gives CDR1 SGDLS, CDR2 YYNGEE.

The table lists this clone with a few counts. The gene calls are TRBV6-1 and TRBJ2-2, with 8 positions matching TRBD1. This CDR3 has 17 residues. Unmatched junction bases numbered 8, after V lost 4 bases and J lost 1 base. Germline loops: CDR1 MNHNS, CDR2 SASEGT. The CDR3 nucleotides read TGTGCCAGCAGTGGGCTTTTCGGACAGGGGAACACCGGGGAGCTGTTTTTT. It specifies CASSGLFGQGNTGELFF.

The chain joins TRBV5-8 to TRBJ1-1; D is undetermined. The CDR3 sequence is 11 residues long. Trimming stripped 3 bases from V and 8 bases from J, with 8 bases between. Germline-derived CDR1 and CDR2 are SGHTS and YDEGEE. CDR3 sequence (DNA): TGTGCCAGCAGCTCCGAGGGAGAAGCTTTCTTT. It is translated as CASSSEGEAFF.

J is TRBJ2-7 and V is TRBV7-8; 8 bases are shared with TRBD1. The CDR3 length is 13 residues. V lost 6 bases to trimming and J lost 6 bases; unmatched junction nucleotides: 7. Germline V gene data show CDR1 as SGHVS and CDR2 as FQNEAQ. This CDR3 is CASRRGQGLEQYF. The CDR3 DNA sequence: TGTGCCAGCAGGCGCGGACAGGGCCTCGAGCAGTACTTC. The entire variable domain, with the rest obtained from reference TRBV7-8 and TRBJ2-7, is as follows: GAGVSQSPRYKVAKRGQDVALRCDPISGHVSLFWYQQALGQGPEFLTYFQNEAQLDKSGLPSDRFFAERPEGSVSTLKIQRTQQEDSAVYLCASRRGQGLEQYFGPGTRLTVT.

This chain connects TRBV6-5 to TRBJ2-2, with a tentative D call TRBD2 (5 bases). Germline CDR1 reads MNHEY; CDR2 reads SVGAGI. This CDR3 has 12 amino acids. The V and J ends lost 6 bases and 6 bases respectively, with 8 bases between them. The CDR3 nucleotides read TGTGCCAGCAGGTCCGGGGCCGGGGAGCTGTTTTTT. It specifies CASRSGAGELFF.

The V call is TRBV4-3, the J call TRBJ2-1; TRBD1 aligns across 8 bases. The germline V gene has CDR1 LGHNA and CDR2 YSLEER. J lost 7 bases, V lost 3 bases, and 8 bases had no gene match. This CDR3 has 15 residues. CDR3 nucleotides: TGCGCCAGCAGCCAGCCGGACAGGGTGGTGAATGAGCAGTTCTTC. Translation gives CASSQPDRVVNEQFF.

V and J are TRBV7-8 and TRBJ1-5; 11 bases map to TRBD1. This CDR3 contains 16 residues. Germline V gene data show CDR1 as SGHVS and CDR2 as FQNEAQ. V trimming: 5 bases; J trimming: 1 base; junction bases outside the gene matches: 4. Here the CDR3 DNA reads TGTGCCAGCAGCCGGACAGGGGGCACGAGCAATCAGCCCCAGCATTTT. This translates into CASSRTGGTSNQPQHF.

The chain is built from TRBV30 and TRBJ1-1, with D hard to call. CDR3 length: 14 residues. Trimming removed 0 bases from V and 1 base from J, with 9 bases in between. Germline CDR1 GTSNPN, CDR2 SVGIG (reference sequence). In nucleotides, the CDR3 is TGTGCCTGGAGTGTTAGACTGACGAACACTGAAGCTTTCTTT. It specifies CAWSVRLTNTEAFF.